What follows describes a single TCR beta chain. This specimen comes from a study of OX40 agonist ivuxolimab in advanced cancers. The CDR3 has 15 amino acids. Germline CDR1 MDHEN, CDR2 SYDVKM. V lost 4 bases and J lost 5, with 14 bases in between. Data came from immunoSEQ multiplex PCR; TCRdb stores just in-frame clones and leaves some out. The table has 50,000 to 75,000 clones, over 80% seen once; the top ten hold roughly 1.8%. This receptor was obtained from an adult with an advanced solid tumor such as melanoma, head and neck, liver or kidney cancer. The sequenced sample was CD4+ or CD8+ T cells sorted from blood, obtained in a trial of the OX40 agonist ivuxolimab. The rearrangement links TRBV28 to TRBJ1-4; a possible D gene is TRBD1 (5 bases). The CDR3 protein is CASSSYDSQNEKLFF. CDR3 DNA: TGTGCCAGCAGTTCTTATGACAGTCAAAATGAAAAACTGTTTTTT.